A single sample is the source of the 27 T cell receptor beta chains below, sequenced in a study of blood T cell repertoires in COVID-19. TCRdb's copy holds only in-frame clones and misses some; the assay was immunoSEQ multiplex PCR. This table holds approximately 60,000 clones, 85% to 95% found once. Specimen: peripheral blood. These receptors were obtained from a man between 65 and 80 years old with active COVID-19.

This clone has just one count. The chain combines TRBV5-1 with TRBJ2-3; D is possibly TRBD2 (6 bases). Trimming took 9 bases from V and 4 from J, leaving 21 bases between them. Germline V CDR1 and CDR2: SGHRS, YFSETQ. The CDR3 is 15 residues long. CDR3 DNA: TGCGCCACCTCCATAGGGACGACGGGGGCAGATACGCAGTATTTT. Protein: CATSIGTTGADTQYF.

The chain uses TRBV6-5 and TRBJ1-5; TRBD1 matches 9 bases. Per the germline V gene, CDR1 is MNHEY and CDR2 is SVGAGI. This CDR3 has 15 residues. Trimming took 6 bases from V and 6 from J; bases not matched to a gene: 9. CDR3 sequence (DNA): TGTGCCAGCAGCCTAACAGGGGGCGCGACTCAGCCCCAGCATTTT. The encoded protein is CASSLTGGATQPQHF.

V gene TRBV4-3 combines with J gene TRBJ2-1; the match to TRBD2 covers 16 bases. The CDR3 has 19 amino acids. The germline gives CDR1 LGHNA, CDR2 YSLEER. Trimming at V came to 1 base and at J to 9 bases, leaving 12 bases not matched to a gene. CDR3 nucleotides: TGCGCCAGCAGCCAAGGAGGGACTAGCGGGGGGGCAGCGGAAGTTGAGCAGTTCTTC. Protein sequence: CASSQGGTSGGAAEVEQFF.

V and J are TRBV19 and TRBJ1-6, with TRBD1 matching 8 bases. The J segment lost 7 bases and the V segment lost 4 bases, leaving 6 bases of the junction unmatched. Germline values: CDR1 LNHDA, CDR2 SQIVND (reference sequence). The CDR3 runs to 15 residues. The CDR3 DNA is TGTGCCAGTAGTAAGGCGACAGGGGTAAATTCACCCCTCCACTTT. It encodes CASSKATGVNSPLHF.

The CDR3 sequence is CASSQRTGEVKFF. CDR3 sequence (DNA): TGCGCCAGCAGCCAACGGACAGGGGAAGTTAAGTTCTTC. The chain is built from TRBV5-1 and TRBJ2-1; 9 nucleotides match TRBD1. Germline assignment: CDR1 SGHRS and CDR2 YFSETQ. The V and J ends lost 4 bases and 14 bases, in that order; junction bases with no gene match: 10. CDR3 length: 13 residues. Complete variable domain (other parts from reference TRBV5-1 and TRBJ2-1): KAGVTQTPRYLIKTRGQQVTLSCSPISGHRSVSWYQQTPGQGLQFLFEYFSETQRNKGNFPGRFSGRQFSNSRSEMNVSTLELGDSALYLCASSQRTGEVKFFGPGTRLTVL.

The CDR3 region has the DNA TGTGCCAGTAGTATGGGCCAGCCCAATGAGCAGTTCTTC. Its protein product is CASSMGQPNEQFF. The chain links TRBV19 to TRBJ2-1; D is uncertain. Germline loops: CDR1 LNHDA, CDR2 SQIVND (reference sequence). The CDR3 loop spans 13 amino acids. The germline V and J ends were trimmed by 3 bases and 6 bases, with 9 bases remaining between them.

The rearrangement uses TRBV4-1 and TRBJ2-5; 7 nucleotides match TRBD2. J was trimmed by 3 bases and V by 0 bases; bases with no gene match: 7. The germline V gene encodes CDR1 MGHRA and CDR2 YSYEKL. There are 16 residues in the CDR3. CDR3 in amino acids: CASSQDLTSRKETQYF. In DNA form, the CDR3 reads TGCGCCAGCAGCCAAGATCTGACTAGCAGGAAAGAGACCCAGTACTTC.

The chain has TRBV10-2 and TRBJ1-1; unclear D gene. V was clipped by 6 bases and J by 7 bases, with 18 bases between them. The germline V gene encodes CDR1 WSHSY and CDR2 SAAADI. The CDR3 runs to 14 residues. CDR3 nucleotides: TGCGCCAGCAGAAGGGTGGAGGGTATGGGTGAAGCTTTCTTT. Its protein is CASRRVEGMGEAFF.

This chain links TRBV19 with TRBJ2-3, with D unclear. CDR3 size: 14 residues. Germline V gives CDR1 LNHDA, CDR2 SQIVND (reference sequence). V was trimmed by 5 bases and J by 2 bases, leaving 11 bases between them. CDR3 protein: CASSGKAFTDTQYF. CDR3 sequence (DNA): TGTGCCAGTAGTGGTAAAGCATTCACAGATACGCAGTATTTT.

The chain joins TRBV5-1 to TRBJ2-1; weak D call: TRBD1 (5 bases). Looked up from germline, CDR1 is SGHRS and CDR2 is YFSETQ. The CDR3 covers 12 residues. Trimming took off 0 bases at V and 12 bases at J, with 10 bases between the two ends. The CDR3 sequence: CASSLGREAQFF. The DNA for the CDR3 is TGCGCCAGCAGCTTGGGCAGGGAAGCGCAGTTCTTC.

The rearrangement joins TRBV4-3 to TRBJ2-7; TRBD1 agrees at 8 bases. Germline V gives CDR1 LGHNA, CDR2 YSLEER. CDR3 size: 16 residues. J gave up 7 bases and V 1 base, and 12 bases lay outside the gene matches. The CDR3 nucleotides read TGCGCCAGCAGCCAAGGAGCAGGGGGCGGCTTCGTAGAGCAGTACTTC. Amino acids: CASSQGAGGGFVEQYF.

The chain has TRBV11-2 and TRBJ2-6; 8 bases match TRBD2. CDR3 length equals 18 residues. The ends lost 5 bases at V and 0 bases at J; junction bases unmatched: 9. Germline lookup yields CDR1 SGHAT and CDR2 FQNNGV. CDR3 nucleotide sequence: TGTGCCAGCAGCCCATCAGCGGGGGACCTCTCTGGGGCCAACGTCCTGACTTTC. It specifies CASSPSAGDLSGANVLTF. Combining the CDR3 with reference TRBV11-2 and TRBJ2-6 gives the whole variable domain EAGVAQSPRYKIIEKRQSVAFWCNPISGHATLYWYQQILGQGPKLLIQFQNNGVVDDSQLPKDRFSAERLKGVDSTLKIQPAKLEDSAVYLCASSPSAGDLSGANVLTFGAGSRLTVL.

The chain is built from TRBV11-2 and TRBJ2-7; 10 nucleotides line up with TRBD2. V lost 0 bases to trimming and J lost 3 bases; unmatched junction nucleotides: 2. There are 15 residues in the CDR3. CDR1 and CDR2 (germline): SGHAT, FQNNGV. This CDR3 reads CASSLEASGGYEQYF. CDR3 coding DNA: TGTGCCAGCAGCTTAGAGGCTAGCGGGGGCTACGAGCAGTACTTC.

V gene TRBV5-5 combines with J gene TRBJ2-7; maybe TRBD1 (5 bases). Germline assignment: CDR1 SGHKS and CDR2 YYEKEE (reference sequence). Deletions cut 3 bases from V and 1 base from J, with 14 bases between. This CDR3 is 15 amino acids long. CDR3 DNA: TGTGCCAGCAGCTCAAAACAGGTCTTATCCTACGAGCAGTACGTC. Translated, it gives CASSSKQVLSYEQYV.

CDR3 DNA sequence: TGTGCCAGCAGCGTGGGACAGATCACAGATACGCAGTATTTT. Translating gives CASSVGQITDTQYF. The chain employs TRBV5-4 and TRBJ2-3; 7 positions match TRBD1. In germline, CDR1 is SGHNT, CDR2 YYREEE (reference sequence). This CDR3 has 14 amino acids. V trimming: 4 bases; J trimming: 2 bases; junction bases outside the gene matches: 4.

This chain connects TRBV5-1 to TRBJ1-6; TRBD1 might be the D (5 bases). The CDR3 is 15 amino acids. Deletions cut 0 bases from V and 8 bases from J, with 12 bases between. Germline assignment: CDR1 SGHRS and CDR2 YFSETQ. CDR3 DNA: TGCGCCAGCAGCTTGGTGCGGGGGAGAGATTCACCCCTCCACTTT. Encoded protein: CASSLVRGRDSPLHF. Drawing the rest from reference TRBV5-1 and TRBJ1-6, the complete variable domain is KAGVTQTPRYLIKTRGQQVTLSCSPISGHRSVSWYQQTPGQGLQFLFEYFSETQRNKGNFPGRFSGRQFSNSRSEMNVSTLELGDSALYLCASSLVRGRDSPLHFGNGTRLTVT.

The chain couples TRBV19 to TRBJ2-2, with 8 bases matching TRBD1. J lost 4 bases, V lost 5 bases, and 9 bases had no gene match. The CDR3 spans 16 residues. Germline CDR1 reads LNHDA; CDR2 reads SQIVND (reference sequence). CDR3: CASSSGGWRGTGELFF. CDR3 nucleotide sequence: TGTGCCAGTAGTTCAGGGGGCTGGAGGGGCACCGGGGAGCTGTTTTTT.

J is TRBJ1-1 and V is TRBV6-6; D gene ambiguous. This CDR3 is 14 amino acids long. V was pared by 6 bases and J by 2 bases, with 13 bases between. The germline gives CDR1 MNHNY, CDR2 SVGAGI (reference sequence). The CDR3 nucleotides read TGTGCCAGCAGCCCAAAGCTGGTCAACACTGAAGCTTTCTTT. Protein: CASSPKLVNTEAFF.

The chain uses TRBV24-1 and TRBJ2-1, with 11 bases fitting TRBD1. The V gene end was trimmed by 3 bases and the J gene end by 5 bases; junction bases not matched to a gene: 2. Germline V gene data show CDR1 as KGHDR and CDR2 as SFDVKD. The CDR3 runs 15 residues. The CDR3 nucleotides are TGTGCCACCAGTGATAGGACAGGGGGCCACAATGAGCAGTTCTTC. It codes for CATSDRTGGHNEQFF.

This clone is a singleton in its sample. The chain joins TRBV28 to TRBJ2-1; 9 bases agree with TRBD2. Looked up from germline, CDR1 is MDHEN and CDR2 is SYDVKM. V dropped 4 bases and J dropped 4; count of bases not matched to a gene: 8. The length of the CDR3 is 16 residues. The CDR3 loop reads CASSSHSGGRYNEQFF. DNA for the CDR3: TGTGCCAGCAGTTCCCACAGCGGGGGGCGTTACAATGAGCAGTTCTTC.

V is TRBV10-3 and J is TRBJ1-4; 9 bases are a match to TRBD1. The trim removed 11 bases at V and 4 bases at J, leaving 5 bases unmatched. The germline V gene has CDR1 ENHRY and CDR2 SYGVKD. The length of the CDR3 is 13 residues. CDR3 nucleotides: TGTGCCGCAAGACAGGGGGTTAATGAAAAACTGTTTTTT. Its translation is CAARQGVNEKLFF.

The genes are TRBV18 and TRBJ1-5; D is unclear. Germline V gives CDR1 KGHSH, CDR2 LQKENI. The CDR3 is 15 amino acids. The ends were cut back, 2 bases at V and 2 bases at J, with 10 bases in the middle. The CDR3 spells CASSPGSSGNQPQHF. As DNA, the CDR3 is TGTGCCAGCTCACCAGGGAGTTCAGGCAATCAGCCCCAGCATTTT.

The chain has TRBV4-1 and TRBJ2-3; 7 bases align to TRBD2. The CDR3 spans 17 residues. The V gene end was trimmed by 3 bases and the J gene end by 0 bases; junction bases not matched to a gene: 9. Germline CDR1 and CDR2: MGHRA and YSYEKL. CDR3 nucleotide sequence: TGCGCCAGCAGCCAGAGCGGGGCTGACATTAGCACAGATACGCAGTATTTT. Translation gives CASSQSGADISTDTQYF.

As DNA, the CDR3 is TGTGCCACCAGCGGACAATCTCTAGCGGGGGGTTACAATGAGCAGTTCTTC. Translation gives CATSGQSLAGGYNEQFF. The chain couples TRBV15 to TRBJ2-1; TRBD2 matches 11 bases. This CDR3 region has 17 residues. Trimming removed 5 bases from V and 4 bases from J; junction bases left unmatched: 10. Germline V lookup: CDR1 LNHNV, CDR2 YYDKDF (reference sequence).

CDR3 residues: CARSYDRVGDTQYF. The CDR3 DNA sequence: TGTGCCAGAAGCTACGACAGGGTGGGAGATACGCAGTATTTT. The chain is built from TRBV5-3 and TRBJ2-3; 7 positions agree with TRBD1. TRBV5-3 is an ORF, with its function uncertain. The junction had 6 bases not matched to a gene; V was cut back by 3 bases and J by 5 bases. This CDR3 has 14 residues.

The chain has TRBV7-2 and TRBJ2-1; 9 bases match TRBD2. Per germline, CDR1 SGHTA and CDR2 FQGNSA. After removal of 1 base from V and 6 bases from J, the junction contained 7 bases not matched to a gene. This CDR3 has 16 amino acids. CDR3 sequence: CASSLVRASGVNEQFF. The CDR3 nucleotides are TGTGCCAGCAGCTTAGTTAGGGCTAGCGGGGTCAATGAGCAGTTCTTC.

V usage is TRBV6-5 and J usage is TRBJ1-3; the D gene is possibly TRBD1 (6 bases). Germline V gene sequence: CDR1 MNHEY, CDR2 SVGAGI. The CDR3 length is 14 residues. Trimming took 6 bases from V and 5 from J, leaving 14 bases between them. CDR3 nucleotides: TGTGCCAGCAGCCGAGACAGGACGAGAAACACCATATATTTT. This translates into CASSRDRTRNTIYF.